This T cell receptor beta chain is drawn from a study of blood T cell repertoires in COVID-19. Under the authors' procedure: It was from reference gene primer amplification that nucleated cell counts were estimated. Assay used: immunoSEQ multiplex PCR; TCRdb lists only in-frame clones, some missing. The V and J calls and clone size were taken over from that table, and D and trimming were inferred from the DNA. The sample lists about 100,000 clones; roughly 85% were seen once. The CDR3 runs 13 residues. Germline assignment: CDR1 SGHNT and CDR2 YENEEA. V was pared by 2 bases and J by 10 bases, with 5 bases of the junction left unmatched. Participants were aged 18 to 89 years, lived in roughly 23 US areas, and enrolled virtually. Participants reported their clinical history, and cohort assignment relied on those reports.

The sequenced material came from PBMCs or T cells enriched from blood (not recorded which). J is TRBJ2-1 and V is TRBV11-3, with TRBD2 matching over 7 bases. The receptor comes from a woman between 50 and 59 years old who had recovered from COVID-19. CDR3 sequence: CASSLLREGEQFF. For the CDR3, the DNA is TGTGCCAGCAGCTTATTAAGGGAGGGCGAGCAGTTCTTC.